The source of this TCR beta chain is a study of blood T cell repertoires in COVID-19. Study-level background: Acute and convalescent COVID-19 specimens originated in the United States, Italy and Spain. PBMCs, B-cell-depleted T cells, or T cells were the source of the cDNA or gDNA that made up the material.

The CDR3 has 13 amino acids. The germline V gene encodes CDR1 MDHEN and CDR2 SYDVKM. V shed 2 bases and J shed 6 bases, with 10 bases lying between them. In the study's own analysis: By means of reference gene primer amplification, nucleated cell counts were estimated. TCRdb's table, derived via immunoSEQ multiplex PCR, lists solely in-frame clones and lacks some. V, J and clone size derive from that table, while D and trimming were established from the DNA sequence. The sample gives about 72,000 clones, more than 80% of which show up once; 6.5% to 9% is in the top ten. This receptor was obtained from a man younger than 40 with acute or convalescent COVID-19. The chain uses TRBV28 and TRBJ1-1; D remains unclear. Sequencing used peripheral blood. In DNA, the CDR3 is TGTGCCAGCAGTTTAATTTTCAGCGCTGAAGCTTTCTTT. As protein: CASSLIFSAEAFF. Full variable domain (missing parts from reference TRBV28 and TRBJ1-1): DVKVTQSSRYLVKRTGEKVFLECVQDMDHENMFWYRQDPGLGLRLIYFSYDVKMKEKGDIPEGYSVSREKKERFSLILESASTNQTSMYLCASSLIFSAEAFFGQGTRLTVV.